The 22 T cell receptor beta chains listed next were all sequenced from one sample in a study of early T cells in non-severe SARS-CoV-2 infection. TCRdb called the 5' RACE reads again in MiXCR, with one record for every CDR3 protein. Here the sample spans roughly 75,000 distinct CDR3 sequences, about 16% being singletons. Sequencing used whole blood. Receptor source: an adult who was a healthcare worker with PCR-confirmed SARS-CoV-2 infection or an uninfected control (not recorded which).

The chain is built from TRBV20-1 and TRBJ2-7; D gene unclear. The CDR3 consists of 13 residues. Germline V gene sequence: CDR1 DFQATT, CDR2 SNEGSKA (reference sequence). V gave up 1 base and J gave up 1 base, with 8 bases separating them. Here the CDR3 reads CSARGRPSYEQYF. CDR3 sequence (DNA): TGCAGTGCTAGAGGACGCCCTTCCTACGAGCAGTACTTC.

The sample holds many counts of this clonotype. This rearrangement joins TRBV29-1 to TRBJ1-1, with a weak D call TRBD1 (5 bases). The V gene lost 7 bases and the J gene lost 1 base, with 16 bases spanning the gap. In germline, CDR1 is SQVTM, CDR2 ANQGSEA. The CDR3 spans 14 residues. The CDR3: CSGLDGAANTEAFF. The CDR3 DNA reads as TGCAGCGGTCTGGACGGGGCAGCGAACACTGAAGCTTTCTTT.

A few counts support this clonotype. The chain uses TRBV5-1 and TRBJ2-1; no definite D call. The CDR3 has 12 residues. Trimming took off 4 bases at V and 9 bases at J, with 11 bases between the two ends. Looked up from germline, CDR1 is SGHRS and CDR2 is YFSETQ. The CDR3 DNA follows: TGCGCCAGCAGCACAACTTTGAGTGAGCAGTTCTTC. Protein product: CASSTTLSEQFF.

This clonotype was observed at least ten times. This chain uses TRBV10-2 with TRBJ1-6, with TRBD1 matching 7 bases. Germline V gives CDR1 WSHSY, CDR2 SAAADI. The ends lost 8 bases at V and 0 bases at J; junction bases unmatched: 4. This CDR3 contains 15 residues. The CDR3 protein is CASCDRVSYNSPLHF. CDR3 DNA: TGCGCCAGCTGCGACAGGGTCTCCTATAATTCACCCCTCCACTTT.

This clonotype was detected a few times. The CDR3 region is CASSYREETQYF. Written as DNA, the CDR3 is TGTGCCAGCAGTTACAGAGAGGAGACCCAGTACTTC. This rearrangement joins TRBV6-2 or TRBV6-3 to TRBJ2-5; D call uncertain. The germline V and J ends were trimmed by 2 bases and 5 bases, with 6 bases remaining between them. CDR1 MNHEY and CDR2 SVGEGT come from the germline V gene. The CDR3 consists of 12 residues.

The rearrangement joins TRBV28 to TRBJ2-2, with a weak D call TRBD1 (5 bases). The V end was cut by 4 bases, the J end by 5 bases, with 17 bases between. The CDR3 is 16 residues long. The germline gives CDR1 MDHEN, CDR2 SYDVKM. The CDR3 loop is CASSSTPRSGTGELFF. The CDR3 DNA reads as TGTGCCAGCAGTTCCACTCCCCGGTCAGGGACCGGGGAGCTGTTTTTT.

The chain joins TRBV20-1 to TRBJ2-3, with D perhaps matching TRBD2 (6 bases). The CDR3 has 14 residues. Germline V gene lookup returns CDR1 DFQATT and CDR2 SNEGSKA (reference sequence). Trimming cost V 3 bases and J 2 bases, with 12 bases left between them. Here the CDR3 DNA reads TGCAGTGCTAGTCCCGGGGGTTTCACAGATACGCAGTATTTT. It is translated as CSASPGGFTDTQYF.

In this sample, this clonotype turned up a few times. V usage is TRBV28 and J usage is TRBJ2-2, with D maybe TRBD2 (6 bases). V lost 6 bases and J lost 7, with 21 bases in between. The V gene's germline CDR1 is MDHEN and CDR2 SYDVKM. The CDR3 is made up of 16 amino acids. CDR3 in DNA: TGTGCCAGCAGCCCCTCGATAGGTGGGGGGAACGGGGAGCTGTTTTTT. Translation: CASSPSIGGGNGELFF.

The chain has TRBV12-5 and TRBJ1-6; D call uncertain. V lost 2 bases to trimming and J lost 0 bases, with 11 bases between them. Germline V gene lookup returns CDR1 LGHNT and CDR2 FRNRAP. The CDR3 covers 17 residues. The CDR3 coding sequence is TGTGCTAGTGGTTTGCGGACCCCGAGCTCCTATAATTCACCCCTCCACTTT. It codes for CASGLRTPSSYNSPLHF.

The chain uses TRBV10-2 and TRBJ2-5; D not resolved. Germline CDR1 reads WSHSY; CDR2 reads SAAADI. Between the trimmed V and J ends, which lost 6 bases and 5 bases, there was a span of 13 bases. The CDR3 consists of 13 residues. The CDR3 DNA sequence: TGCGCCAGCAGGCGTCTGAGCGACGAGACCCAGTACTTC. Encoded protein: CASRRLSDETQYF.

There are a few counts of this clonotype. This chain joins TRBV27 and TRBJ2-1; possible D gene TRBD1, 5 bases. The CDR3 spans 14 residues. V was cut by 3 bases and J by 3 bases, with 9 bases left in between. CDR1 is MNHEY, CDR2 SMNVEV, per germline (reference sequence). The CDR3 DNA reads as TGTGCCAGCAGTTTCGAAAGGGGCTACAATGAGCAGTTCTTC. This sequence encodes CASSFERGYNEQFF.

In its sample, this clonotype was seen many times. This chain connects TRBV7-6 to TRBJ2-1; D gene ambiguous. V dropped 4 bases and J dropped 4 bases, with 11 bases sitting between them. This CDR3 is 14 amino acids long. Per germline, CDR1 SGHVS and CDR2 FNYEAQ. This CDR3 reads CASSSNSGYNEQFF. The CDR3 nucleotides are TGTGCCAGCAGCTCCAATTCAGGTTACAATGAGCAGTTCTTC. The whole variable domain, filled in from reference TRBV7-6 and TRBJ2-1, reads GAGVSQSPRYKVTKRGQDVALRCDPISGHVSLYWYRQALGQGPEFLTYFNYEAQQDKSGLPNDRFSAERPEGSISTLTIQRTEQRDSAMYRCASSSNSGYNEQFFGPGTRLTVL.

The chain carries TRBV25-1 and TRBJ2-7, with D possibly being TRBD2 (5 bases). CDR3 length equals 12 residues. With 5 bases removed from V and 3 bases from J, the gap between germline ends came to 8 bases. Germline CDR1 is MGHDK and CDR2 is SYGVNS. Written as DNA, the CDR3 is TGTGCCAGCAGTCCGGGGATCTACGAGCAGTACTTC. This gives the protein CASSPGIYEQYF.

The chain has TRBV11-3 and TRBJ2-1; weak D call: TRBD1 (5 bases). V was trimmed by 2 bases and J by 2 bases, leaving 7 bases between them. The CDR3 contains 14 residues. The germline gives CDR1 SGHNT, CDR2 YENEEA. The CDR3 coding sequence is TGTGCCAGCAGCTTAAGGGGAACCTACAATGAGCAGTTCTTC. It yields the protein CASSLRGTYNEQFF.

V gene TRBV2 combines with J gene TRBJ2-7; TRBD2 agrees at 13 bases. Looked up from germline, CDR1 is SNHLY and CDR2 is FYNNEI. Trimming took 3 bases from V and 9 from J; bases not matched to a gene: 8. The CDR3 is made up of 15 amino acids. The CDR3 spells CASSDGTSGVSRQYF. The CDR3 nucleotides are TGTGCCAGCAGTGACGGGACTAGCGGGGTATCACGGCAGTACTTC.

This clonotype has ten or more counts. J is TRBJ2-5 and V is TRBV18; D might be TRBD2 (5 bases). V lost 0 bases and J lost 4, with 6 bases in between. Germline V gene data show CDR1 as KGHSH and CDR2 as LQKENI. CDR3 size: 13 residues. In DNA form, the CDR3 reads TGTGCCAGCTCACCACCGGGGAGAGAGACCCAGTACTTC. Its protein is CASSPPGRETQYF.

This clonotype has only a few counts. The rearrangement joins TRBV27 to TRBJ1-1; D not certain. The CDR3 runs to 14 residues. Trimming took off 6 bases at V and 0 bases at J, with 11 bases between the two ends. Germline-derived CDR1 and CDR2 are MNHEY and SMNVEV (reference sequence). The CDR3 is CASSPLTVNTEAFF. Written as DNA, the CDR3 is TGTGCCAGCAGCCCCCTTACGGTGAACACTGAAGCTTTCTTT.

This clonotype was picked up many times. The genes are TRBV12-3 or TRBV12-4 and TRBJ2-3; tentatively, D is TRBD2 (6 bases). This CDR3 comprises 17 residues. Trimming stripped 5 bases from V and 6 bases from J, with 24 bases between. The CDR3 sequence is CASSLGGTQRSGDTQYF. The DNA for the CDR3 is TGTGCCAGCAGTCTCGGAGGGACCCAGCGGTCCGGGGATACGCAGTATTTT.

The V gene is TRBV6-2 or TRBV6-3, the J gene TRBJ2-1, with a tentative D call TRBD1 (6 bases). Germline V gene data show CDR1 as MNHEY and CDR2 as SVGEGT. Trimming shortened V by 5 bases and J by 10 bases, and 21 bases separated the two germline ends. CDR3 length equals 15 residues. The CDR3 DNA is TGTGCCAGCAGTACCACAGGGTACCGGGTCGGGGAGCAGTTCTTC. It is translated as CASSTTGYRVGEQFF.

This clonotype was seen repeatedly, ten times or more. This chain links TRBV10-3 with TRBJ1-3; D may be TRBD1 (6 bases). V was pared by 7 bases and J by 0 bases, with 19 bases between. The CDR3 is made up of 17 amino acids. Germline CDR1 ENHRY, CDR2 SYGVKD. In DNA, the CDR3 is TGTGCCATCAAGTCGGAGCGGGACATTATCTCTGGAAACACCATATATTTT. Residues: CAIKSERDIISGNTIYF.

This clonotype was picked up many times. The CDR3: CAWSVSRSRGAYNEQFF. The CDR3, as DNA: TGTGCCTGGAGTGTATCCCGGTCGCGGGGGGCGTACAATGAGCAGTTCTTC. The V call is TRBV30, the J call TRBJ2-1; 8 bases are a match to TRBD2. Trimming removed 0 bases from V and 4 bases from J; junction bases left unmatched: 11. The CDR3 sequence is 17 residues long. CDR1 GTSNPN and CDR2 SVGIG come from the germline V gene (reference sequence).

This clonotype was found a few times. V gene TRBV10-3 combines with J gene TRBJ1-2, with D unclear. CDR1 and CDR2 from the germline V gene are ENHRY and SYGVKD. This CDR3 contains 15 residues. The V and J ends lost 3 bases and 2 bases respectively, with 13 bases between them. Here the CDR3 reads CAISDVTAVNYGYTF. The DNA for the CDR3 is TGTGCCATCAGTGATGTCACGGCCGTAAACTATGGCTACACCTTC.